Below are 23 T cell receptor beta chains sequenced from a single sample in a study of blood T cell repertoires in COVID-19. Clones were read by immunoSEQ multiplex PCR, and TCRdb kept only the in-frame ones, dropping some. The data hold 150,000 or so clones, with around 87% observed a single time. Sequences were obtained from peripheral blood. The receptors stem from a man aged 55 to 69 with COVID-19, enrolled during active disease.

This sequence joins TRBV10-3 and TRBJ2-7, with 7 positions matching TRBD2. V lost 3 bases and J lost 5; bases outside the gene matches: 4. Germline values: CDR1 ENHRY, CDR2 SYGVKD. CDR3 length equals 13 residues. In DNA form, the CDR3 reads TGTGCCATCAGTGACGGGGGGTATAACGAGCAGTACTTC. Amino acid sequence: CAISDGGYNEQYF.

A note on this clone: Relative to the germline gene, one junction end is altered; a read error may explain this. This chain links TRBV18 with TRBJ1-5; 11 nucleotides align to TRBD1. CDR1 is KGHSH and CDR2 is LQKENI in the germline V gene. The CDR3 spans 16 residues. CDR3 sequence reads: CASSSPGQGEYQPQHF. For the CDR3, the DNA is TGTGCCAGCTCATCACCGGGACAGGGGGAGTATCAGCCCCAGCATTTT.

This clone came up once. The chain is built from TRBV5-4 and TRBJ2-2, with 8 bases fitting TRBD2. Germline trimming cut 1 base from V and 7 bases from J; bases unmatched to any gene: 9. The V gene's germline CDR1 is SGHNT and CDR2 YYREEE (reference sequence). This CDR3 comprises 16 residues. The CDR3: CASSLPPGLEGGELFF. The CDR3 nucleotides read TGTGCCAGCAGCTTGCCACCGGGACTAGAAGGCGGGGAGCTGTTTTTT.

The rearrangement joins TRBV5-6 to TRBJ1-6; TRBD1 agrees at 7 bases. CDR1 and CDR2 from the germline V gene are SGHDT and YYEEEE. This CDR3 spans 16 amino acids. V lost 4 bases and J lost 7; bases outside the gene matches: 11. The CDR3 DNA sequence: TGTGCCAGCAGCCGACCCCGGGACAGAGAAAATTCACCCCTCCACTTT. It translates to CASSRPRDRENSPLHF.

J is TRBJ1-4 and V is TRBV27, with TRBD1 matching over 9 bases. The germline V gene encodes CDR1 MNHEY and CDR2 SMNVEV (reference sequence). V trimming: 2 bases; J trimming: 4 bases; junction bases outside the gene matches: 14. CDR3 length: 19 residues. The CDR3: CASSLIQGARIMDNEKLFF. For the CDR3, the DNA is TGTGCCAGCAGTTTAATACAGGGGGCGCGTATTATGGATAATGAAAAACTGTTTTTT. The entire variable domain, with the rest obtained from reference TRBV27 and TRBJ1-4, is as follows: EAQVTQNPRYLITVTGKKLTVTCSQNMNHEYMSWYRQDPGLGLRQIYYSMNVEVTDKGDVPEGYKVSRKEKRNFPLILESPSPNQTSLYFCASSLIQGARIMDNEKLFFGSGTQLSVL.

CDR3 residues: CASSHHRGPEAFF. DNA of the CDR3: TGTGCCAGCAGCCACCACAGGGGCCCTGAAGCTTTCTTT. This chain links TRBV3-1 (or the pseudogene TRBV3-2) with TRBJ1-1; TRBD1 matches at 7 bases. The ends lost 3 bases at V and 6 bases at J; junction bases unmatched: 4. There are 13 residues in the CDR3. Germline V gene lookup returns CDR1 LGHDT and CDR2 YNNKEL (reference sequence).

V gene TRBV12-3 or TRBV12-4 combines with J gene TRBJ1-5, with 9 bases aligning to TRBD1. Unmatched junction bases numbered 4, after V lost 6 bases and J lost 7 bases. This CDR3 comprises 13 residues. CDR3 in amino acids: CASRQGAMQPQHF. CDR3 sequence (DNA): TGTGCCAGCAGACAGGGGGCCATGCAGCCCCAGCATTTT.

This clone was detected once. The chain has TRBV4-1 and TRBJ2-2; the match to TRBD2 covers 8 bases. CDR1 and CDR2 from the germline V gene are MGHRA and YSYEKL. The CDR3 contains 16 residues. The V and J ends lost 1 base and 1 base, in that order; junction bases with no gene match: 2. The CDR3 DNA follows: TGCGCCAGCAGCCAAGGCCTAGCGGGGAACACCGGGGAGCTGTTTTTT. It codes for CASSQGLAGNTGELFF.

DNA of the CDR3: TGTGCCAGCAGCCAAGAAGGGGCTAGTTACTACGAGCAGTACTTC. Protein: CASSQEGASYYEQYF. The gene calls are TRBV3-1 (or the pseudogene TRBV3-2) and TRBJ2-7; D may be TRBD1 (5 bases). The CDR3 contains 15 residues. The germline V gene has CDR1 LGHDT and CDR2 YNNKEL (reference sequence). V was shortened by 0 bases and J by 3 bases, with 12 bases between the two germline ends.

The chain uses TRBV5-5 and TRBJ2-5; the match to TRBD2 covers 11 bases. This CDR3 contains 16 residues. V dropped 4 bases and J dropped 1; count of bases not matched to a gene: 6. The germline V gene has CDR1 SGHKS and CDR2 YYEKEE (reference sequence). CDR3 amino acids: CASSLGLAALQETQYF. CDR3 sequence (DNA): TGTGCCAGCAGCCTGGGACTAGCGGCGCTCCAAGAGACCCAGTACTTC. Complete variable domain (other parts from reference TRBV5-5 and TRBJ2-5): DAGVTQSPTHLIKTRGQQVTLRCSPISGHKSVSWYQQVLGQGPQFIFQYYEKEERGRGNFPDRFSARQFPNYSSELNVNALLLGDSALYLCASSLGLAALQETQYFGPGTRLLVL.

Of note for this clone: The same CDR3 also results from other DNA sequences found in this sample. V and J are TRBV5-5 and TRBJ1-1; TRBD1 might be the D (6 bases). Germline V gene lookup returns CDR1 SGHKS and CDR2 YYEKEE (reference sequence). Trimming stripped 2 bases from V and 8 bases from J, with 13 bases between. CDR3 length equals 13 residues. The CDR3 nucleotides read TGTGCCAGCAGCTTTACAGGGCTGACGGAAGCTTTCTTT. This sequence encodes CASSFTGLTEAFF.

The rearrangement links TRBV28 to TRBJ1-2; D may be TRBD1 (6 bases). Germline lookup yields CDR1 MDHEN and CDR2 SYDVKM. The CDR3 sequence is 14 residues long. Trimming took 5 bases from V and 7 from J, leaving 17 bases between them. This chain's CDR3 is CASSPGTLTIGYTF. As DNA, the CDR3 is TGTGCCAGCAGTCCTGGGACACTGACTATTGGCTACACCTTC.

This sequence joins TRBV11-2 and TRBJ2-5; tentative D call: TRBD1 (6 bases). V lost 5 bases and J 5 bases, leaving 15 bases between the germline ends. The germline V gene has CDR1 SGHAT and CDR2 FQNNGV. The CDR3 has 14 residues. CDR3 sequence (DNA): TGTGCCAGCAGCCCAAACAGGGTCTTGGAGACCCAGTACTTC. Amino acids: CASSPNRVLETQYF.

CDR3: CASRTGGNGYTF. In DNA form, the CDR3 reads TGTGCCAGCAGAACAGGGGGCAATGGCTACACCTTC. The rearrangement joins TRBV6-6 to TRBJ1-2; TRBD1 matches at 9 bases. The CDR3 runs to 12 residues. CDR1 is MNHNY and CDR2 is SVGAGI in the germline V gene (reference sequence). V lost 6 bases and J lost 6; bases outside the gene matches: 2.

This clone turned up a few times. The chain employs TRBV2 and TRBJ2-2; a possible D gene is TRBD2 (7 bases). CDR3 size: 14 residues. The germline CDR1 and CDR2 sequences are SNHLY and FYNNEI. The germline V and J ends were trimmed by 11 bases and 3 bases, with 16 bases remaining between them. The CDR3 nucleotides read TGTGCCTCTCGGGGGGCCAGCTACACCGGGGAGCTGTTTTTT. Its protein is CASRGASYTGELFF.

The chain is built from TRBV7-2 and TRBJ1-2; TRBD1 matches at 7 bases. CDR1 SGHTA and CDR2 FQGNSA come from the germline V gene. This CDR3 is 15 amino acids long. Trimming cost V 2 bases and J 8 bases; bases outside gene matches: 11. The CDR3 is CASSLSTGAFQGYTF. The DNA of the CDR3 is TGTGCCAGCAGCTTATCTACAGGGGCTTTCCAGGGCTACACCTTC.

V usage is TRBV5-4 and J usage is TRBJ1-1, with 7 bases that match TRBD1. This CDR3 spans 15 amino acids. V dropped 4 bases and J dropped 0; count of bases not matched to a gene: 6. The germline CDR1 and CDR2 sequences are SGHNT and YYREEE (reference sequence). The CDR3 sequence is CASSAKTGMNTEAFF. In DNA, the CDR3 is TGTGCCAGCAGCGCCAAGACAGGGATGAACACTGAAGCTTTCTTT.

The V gene is TRBV14, the J gene TRBJ1-1; the D gene is possibly TRBD1 (5 bases). CDR3 length: 18 amino acids. Trimming cost V 0 bases and J 1 base, with 18 bases left between them. CDR1 is SGHDN and CDR2 is FVKESK in the germline V gene. The CDR3 region is CASSQDKGPGRRNTEAFF. CDR3 sequence (DNA): TGTGCCAGCAGCCAAGATAAGGGGCCAGGGAGGAGGAACACTGAAGCTTTCTTT.

This clone was observed a few times. The chain employs TRBV7-9 and TRBJ1-3; the D is unclear. In germline, CDR1 is SEHNR, CDR2 FQNEAQ (reference sequence). V gave up 7 bases and J gave up 4 bases, with 11 bases separating them. The CDR3 consists of 13 residues. CDR3 in DNA: TGTGCCAGCAACCGTGCGAGGGGAAACACCATATATTTT. It is translated as CASNRARGNTIYF.

V gene TRBV11-3 combines with J gene TRBJ2-7, with TRBD1 identical over 7 bases. This CDR3 spans 15 amino acids. Trimming cost V 4 bases and J 4 bases; bases outside gene matches: 10. CDR1 and CDR2 from the germline V gene are SGHNT and YENEEA. The CDR3 coding sequence is TGTGCCAGCAGCTCTTCCACAGGGGCTAGGTACGAGCAGTACTTC. Translating gives CASSSSTGARYEQYF.

V gene TRBV28 combines with J gene TRBJ2-6; 12 bases are a match to TRBD1. The CDR3 covers 18 residues. V shed 3 bases, J shed 2 bases, and the junction held 5 bases outside the gene matches. Germline assignment: CDR1 MDHEN and CDR2 SYDVKM. The CDR3 spells CASSFVGTGGPGANVLTF. In nucleotides, the CDR3 is TGTGCCAGCAGTTTTGTAGGGACAGGGGGCCCTGGGGCCAACGTCCTGACTTTC.

This chain uses TRBV11-2 with TRBJ1-2, with D perhaps matching TRBD1 (6 bases). CDR1 is SGHAT and CDR2 is FQNNGV in the germline V gene. Trimming took off 5 bases at V and 1 base at J, with 14 bases between the two ends. The CDR3 loop spans 15 amino acids. Here the CDR3 reads CASSPQGTGNYGYTF. The CDR3 coding sequence is TGTGCCAGCAGCCCCCAGGGGACCGGTAACTATGGCTACACCTTC.

The V call is TRBV19, the J call TRBJ1-3, with a weak D call TRBD1 (6 bases). The CDR3 is made up of 14 amino acids. The V end lost 4 bases, the J end lost 2 bases, and 9 bases lay between the germline ends. CDR1 is LNHDA and CDR2 is SQIVND in the germline V gene (reference sequence). CDR3 bases: TGTGCCAGTAGTAGGGGGGGCGCTGGAAACACCATATATTTT. This gives the protein CASSRGGAGNTIYF.